Below are 20 T cell receptor beta chains sequenced from a single sample in a study of cytomegalovirus exposure and HLA in healthy donors. This PCR relied on a set of 60 Vbeta primers and 13 Jbeta primers. Assay: immunoSEQ multiplex PCR; the TCRdb copy retains only in-frame clones and omits some. The table shows over 150,000 clones, with about 77% occurring only once. The specimen was PBMCs. Receptors were obtained from a woman aged 25 to 39 in good health and CMV-seronegative.

The J gene is TRBJ2-5, the V gene TRBV29-1, with D possibly matching TRBD2 (6 bases). CDR1 and CDR2 from the germline V gene are SQVTM and ANQGSEA. Deletions cut 2 bases from V and 5 bases from J, with 12 bases between. The CDR3 loop spans 13 amino acids. The CDR3 reads CSVERGGVETQYF. The CDR3, as DNA: TGCAGCGTTGAACGTGGCGGGGTGGAGACCCAGTACTTC. The variable domain in full, completed from reference TRBV29-1 and TRBJ2-5, reads SAVISQKPSRDICQRGTSLTIQCQVDSQVTMMFWYRQQPGQSLTLIATANQGSEATYESGFVIDKFPISRPNLTFSTLTVSNMSPEDSSIYLCSVERGGVETQYFGPGTRLLVL.

This chain uses TRBV5-1 with TRBJ2-1, with TRBD2 matching over 8 bases. The CDR3 has 13 residues. The germline V gene has CDR1 SGHRS and CDR2 YFSETQ. V was clipped by 4 bases and J by 9 bases; unmatched bases: 6. Here the CDR3 DNA reads TGCGCCAGCAGCAAGGGACTAGGGACTGAGCAGTTCTTC. Its protein product is CASSKGLGTEQFF.

The V gene is TRBV5-1, the J gene TRBJ2-5; D is unresolved. The germline V gene has CDR1 SGHRS and CDR2 YFSETQ. The CDR3 covers 14 residues. The V end lost 0 bases, the J end lost 7 bases, and 13 bases lay between the germline ends. Written as DNA, the CDR3 is TGCGCCAGCAGCTTGGAAATCGAGCGCGCGACCCAGTACTTC. Translating gives CASSLEIERATQYF.

Worth noting for this clone: At one end, the junction sequence differs from germline, possibly due to a read error. This chain uses TRBV7-9 with TRBJ1-2, with 7 bases aligning to TRBD1. Germline V gene data show CDR1 as SEHNR and CDR2 as FQNEAQ (reference sequence). This CDR3 contains 13 residues. CDR3 DNA: TGTTCCAGCAGCCTCGACAGGGTGGGGGGCTACACCTTC. Its protein is CSSSLDRVGGYTF.

This clone was counted between two and nine times. The chain uses TRBV28 and TRBJ2-2, with 12 bases that match TRBD2. V was clipped by 6 bases and J by 6 bases; unmatched bases: 5. In germline, CDR1 is MDHEN, CDR2 SYDVKM. The CDR3 is 15 amino acids. The DNA of the CDR3 is TGTGCCAGCAGGTTTACTAGCGGGGGGCCCGGGGAGCTGTTTTTT. It specifies CASRFTSGGPGELFF.

As DNA, the CDR3 is TGTGCCAGCAGCCCGGACAGAGGGGAGCAGTACTTC. It specifies CASSPDRGEQYF. V and J are TRBV6-5 and TRBJ2-5; a possible D gene is TRBD1 (6 bases). In germline, CDR1 is MNHEY, CDR2 SVGAGI. V lost 6 bases and J 11 bases, leaving 16 bases between the germline ends. The CDR3 loop spans 12 amino acids.

This clone was seen only a few times. V gene TRBV6-1 combines with J gene TRBJ1-5; D remains ambiguous. The CDR3 has 13 residues. Trimming shortened V by 3 bases and J by 9 bases, and 12 bases separated the two germline ends. The V gene's germline CDR1 is MNHNS and CDR2 SASEGT. The CDR3 here is CASSEGRAGPQHF. CDR3 bases: TGTGCCAGCAGTGAGGGCAGAGCGGGGCCCCAGCATTTT.

The chain combines TRBV2 with TRBJ2-5; tentative D call: TRBD1 (5 bases). Between the trimmed V and J ends, which lost 5 bases and 0 bases, there was a span of 13 bases. The CDR3 runs to 15 residues. From germline, CDR1 is SNHLY and CDR2 FYNNEI. This chain's CDR3 is CASSQPREYQETQYF. The CDR3 coding sequence is TGTGCCAGCAGTCAACCCAGGGAATACCAAGAGACCCAGTACTTC.

The J gene is TRBJ2-7, the V gene TRBV19, with 9 bases aligning to TRBD1. CDR3 size: 14 residues. Germline assignment: CDR1 LNHDA and CDR2 SQIVND (reference sequence). Trimming took 8 bases from V and 0 from J; bases not matched to a gene: 5. CDR3 DNA sequence: TGTGCCAGTGCCGGGACAGGGAGCTCCTACGAGCAGTACTTC. Its translation: CASAGTGSSYEQYF.

This chain links TRBV19 with TRBJ2-1; the match to TRBD2 covers 9 bases. Germline CDR1 and CDR2: LNHDA and SQIVND (reference sequence). CDR3 length: 16 residues. J lost 8 bases, V lost 4 bases, and 12 bases had no gene match. Here the CDR3 DNA reads TGTGCCAGTAGTAATCCGATCCACGGGACTAGCTATGAGCAGTTCTTC. Protein sequence: CASSNPIHGTSYEQFF.

The chain recombines TRBV5-1 with TRBJ2-7; 7 nucleotides agree with TRBD2. J gave up 0 bases and V 4 bases, and 7 bases lay outside the gene matches. CDR1 is SGHRS and CDR2 is YFSETQ in the germline V gene. CDR3 size: 15 residues. The CDR3 DNA follows: TGCGCCAGCAGCCCGGGAGCGGGGATCTCCTACGAGCAGTACTTC. It encodes CASSPGAGISYEQYF. Variable domain in full (rest from reference TRBV5-1 and TRBJ2-7): KAGVTQTPRYLIKTRGQQVTLSCSPISGHRSVSWYQQTPGQGLQFLFEYFSETQRNKGNFPGRFSGRQFSNSRSEMNVSTLELGDSALYLCASSPGAGISYEQYFGPGTRLTVT.

The genes are TRBV5-6 and TRBJ1-5; 9 bases map to TRBD1. CDR3 length equals 15 residues. Germline-derived CDR1 and CDR2 are SGHDT and YYEEEE. With V trimmed by 4 bases and J by 9 bases, 11 bases remained unmatched. CDR3 sequence reads: CASSEAGQGSRPQHF. The CDR3 nucleotides read TGTGCCAGCAGCGAAGCGGGACAGGGTTCGCGGCCCCAGCATTTT. The full variable domain, completed using reference TRBV5-6 and TRBJ1-5, is DAGVTQSPTHLIKTRGQQVTLRCSPKSGHDTVSWYQQALGQGPQFIFQYYEEEERQRGNFPDRFSGHQFPNYSSELNVNALLLGDSALYLCASSEAGQGSRPQHFGDGTRLSIL.

The V gene is TRBV4-2, the J gene TRBJ2-1; TRBD2 aligns across 16 bases. CDR1 is LGHNA, CDR2 YNFKEQ, per germline. The V segment lost 4 bases and the J segment 2 bases; nucleotides outside the gene matches: 2. The CDR3 is 17 amino acids. The CDR3 reads CASSPGTSGRAYNEQFF. The CDR3 DNA reads TGTGCCAGCAGCCCCGGGACTAGCGGGAGGGCCTACAATGAGCAGTTCTTC.

The V gene is TRBV6-1, the J gene TRBJ2-3; 10 nucleotides match TRBD2. This CDR3 has 15 residues. The germline gives CDR1 MNHNS, CDR2 SASEGT. The ends lost 2 bases at V and 6 bases at J; junction bases unmatched: 5. The CDR3 nucleotides are TGTGCCAGCAGTGAAATAGCGGGAGGACCGGATACGCAGTATTTT. Translated, it gives CASSEIAGGPDTQYF.

The chain recombines TRBV2 with TRBJ1-6; 7 positions agree with TRBD1. The CDR3 runs to 13 residues. The germline CDR1 and CDR2 sequences are SNHLY and FYNNEI. After removal of 1 base from V and 12 bases from J, the junction contained 3 bases not matched to a gene. CDR3 DNA: TGTGCCAGCAGTGAAGGACAGGGCGTACCCCTCCACTTT. Protein sequence: CASSEGQGVPLHF. Supplemented by reference TRBV2 and TRBJ1-6, the full variable domain reads EPEVTQTPSHQVTQMGQEVILRCVPISNHLYFYWYRQILGQKVEFLVSFYNNEISEKSEIFDDQFSVERPDGSNFTLKIRSTKLEDSAMYFCASSEGQGVPLHFGNGTRLTVT.

This chain uses TRBV2 with TRBJ2-1; TRBD2 matches at 7 bases. Trimming removed 2 bases from V and 8 bases from J; junction bases left unmatched: 12. Germline-derived CDR1 and CDR2 are SNHLY and FYNNEI. The CDR3 has 16 residues. The CDR3 loop is CASSESGEGLLDEQFF. CDR3 coding DNA: TGTGCCAGCAGTGAATCGGGGGAGGGCCTTTTGGATGAGCAGTTCTTC. Based on the CDR3 plus reference TRBV2 and TRBJ2-1, the full variable domain is EPEVTQTPSHQVTQMGQEVILRCVPISNHLYFYWYRQILGQKVEFLVSFYNNEISEKSEIFDDQFSVERPDGSNFTLKIRSTKLEDSAMYFCASSESGEGLLDEQFFGPGTRLTVL.

The chain has TRBV9 and TRBJ1-2; D not certain. This CDR3 contains 14 residues. V was clipped by 3 bases and J by 1 base, with 10 bases between them. In germline, CDR1 is SGDLS, CDR2 YYNGEE. The CDR3 nucleotides are TGTGCCAGCAGCGGACAAGCAAATAACTATGGCTACACCTTC. Encoded protein: CASSGQANNYGYTF.

The CDR3: CASITSGGNTGELFF. The CDR3 DNA is TGTGCCAGCATCACCAGCGGGGGGAACACCGGGGAGCTGTTTTTT. The chain joins TRBV9 to TRBJ2-2; TRBD2 agrees at 8 bases. CDR1 is SGDLS, CDR2 YYNGEE, per germline. The CDR3 contains 15 residues. Trimming cost V 6 bases and J 1 base; bases outside gene matches: 5.

V is TRBV28 and J is TRBJ2-5, with TRBD1 identical over 9 bases. In germline, CDR1 is MDHEN, CDR2 SYDVKM. This CDR3 has 14 amino acids. V lost 6 bases, J lost 5 bases, and 7 bases stayed unmatched. This chain's CDR3 is CASSRDRVMETQYF. CDR3 DNA: TGTGCCAGCAGCCGGGACAGGGTCATGGAGACCCAGTACTTC.

J is TRBJ1-2 and V is TRBV7-8; D unresolved. CDR3 length: 17 residues. Trimming removed 2 bases from V and 2 bases from J, with 18 bases in between. CDR1 SGHVS and CDR2 FQNEAQ come from the germline V gene. CDR3 DNA sequence: TGTGCCAGCAGCTTACGTTCGGCAGGCCCCCCCAACTATGGCTACACCTTC. Its protein is CASSLRSAGPPNYGYTF.